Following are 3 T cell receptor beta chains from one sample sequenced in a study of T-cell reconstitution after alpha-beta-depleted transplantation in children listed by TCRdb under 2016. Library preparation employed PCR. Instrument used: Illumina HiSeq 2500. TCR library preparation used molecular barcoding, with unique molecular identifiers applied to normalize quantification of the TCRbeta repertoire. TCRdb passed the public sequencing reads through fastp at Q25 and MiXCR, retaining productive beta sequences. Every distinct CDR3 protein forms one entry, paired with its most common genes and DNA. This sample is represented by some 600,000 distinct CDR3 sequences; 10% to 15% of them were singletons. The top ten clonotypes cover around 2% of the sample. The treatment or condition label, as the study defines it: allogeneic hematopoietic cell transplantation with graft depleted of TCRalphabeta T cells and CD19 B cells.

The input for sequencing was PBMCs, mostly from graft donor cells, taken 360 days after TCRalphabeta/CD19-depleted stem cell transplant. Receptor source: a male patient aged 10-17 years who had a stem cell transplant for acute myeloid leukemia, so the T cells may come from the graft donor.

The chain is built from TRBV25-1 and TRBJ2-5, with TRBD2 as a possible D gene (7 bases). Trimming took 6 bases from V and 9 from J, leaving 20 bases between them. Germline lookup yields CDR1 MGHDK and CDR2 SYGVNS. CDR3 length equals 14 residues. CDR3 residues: CASRGGHQAHPQYF. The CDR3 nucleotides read TGTGCCAGCAGGGGGGGGCATCAAGCCCACCCCCAGTACTTC.

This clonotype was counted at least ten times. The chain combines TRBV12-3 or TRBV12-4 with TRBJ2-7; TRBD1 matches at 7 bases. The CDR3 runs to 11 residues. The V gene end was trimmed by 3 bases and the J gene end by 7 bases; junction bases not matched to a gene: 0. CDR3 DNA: TGTGCCAGCAGTTTCAGGGGGGAGCAGTACTTC. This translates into CASSFRGEQYF.

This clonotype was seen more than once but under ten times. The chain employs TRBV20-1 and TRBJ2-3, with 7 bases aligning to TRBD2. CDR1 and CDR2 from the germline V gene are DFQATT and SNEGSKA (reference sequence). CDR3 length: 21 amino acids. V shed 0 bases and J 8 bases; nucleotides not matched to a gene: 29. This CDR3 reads CSARDRSRGTLAVGIGSTQYF. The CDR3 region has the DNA TGCAGTGCTAGAGATCGGTCCCGAGGTACTCTAGCGGTGGGAATTGGTTCTACGCAGTATTTT.